The 6 T cell receptor beta chains presented below share a single source sample, sequenced in a study of tumor-infiltrating lymphocytes in localized non-small cell lung cancer. Generated by immunoSEQ multiplex PCR, the TCRdb table keeps only in-frame clones and is missing some. The sample contains roughly 12,000 clones, less than 80% of which appear only once. Sequences were obtained from uninvolved lung tissue not adjacent to the tumor. Every receptor here comes from a human donor with non-small cell lung cancer.

This sequence joins TRBV14 and TRBJ1-1; 7 nucleotides line up with TRBD1. The germline gives CDR1 SGHDN, CDR2 FVKESK. CDR3 length: 15 residues. V lost 4 bases to trimming and J lost 7 bases; unmatched junction nucleotides: 12. The CDR3 protein is CASSREITGAGEAFF. The CDR3 DNA reads TGTGCCAGCAGCCGGGAGATTACAGGGGCGGGTGAAGCTTTCTTT.

As to this clone: Other DNA sequences in the same sample also yield this CDR3. This chain links TRBV5-6 with TRBJ1-5, with D possibly matching TRBD1 (6 bases). V dropped 4 bases and J dropped 3 bases, with 11 bases sitting between them. Germline assignment: CDR1 SGHDT and CDR2 YYEEEE. The CDR3 has 14 residues. CDR3 DNA sequence: TGTGCCAGCAGCCTGCAGGGACACAATCAGCCCCAGCATTTT. The encoded protein is CASSLQGHNQPQHF. Full variable domain (outside the CDR3, taken from reference TRBV5-6 and TRBJ1-5): DAGVTQSPTHLIKTRGQQVTLRCSPKSGHDTVSWYQQALGQGPQFIFQYYEEEERQRGNFPDRFSGHQFPNYSSELNVNALLLGDSALYLCASSLQGHNQPQHFGDGTRLSIL.

By frequency in the sample, this clone is large (0.1 to 1%). The chain carries TRBV28 and TRBJ1-5; D is perhaps TRBD1 (6 bases). CDR3 length: 16 amino acids. Germline V gene sequence: CDR1 MDHEN, CDR2 SYDVKM. The germline V and J ends were trimmed by 1 base and 0 bases, with 10 bases remaining between them. CDR3 amino acids: CASSLYGQYSNQPQHF. In DNA form, the CDR3 reads TGTGCCAGCAGTTTATATGGACAGTATAGCAATCAGCCCCAGCATTTT.

The J gene is TRBJ2-2, the V gene TRBV28; TRBD2 agrees at 7 bases. Germline-derived CDR1 and CDR2 are MDHEN and SYDVKM. Unmatched junction bases numbered 14, after V lost 2 bases and J lost 5 bases. The CDR3 is 18 residues long. The CDR3 coding sequence is TGTGCCAGCAGTTTAGGAGGGGCGGGAGTCGGCAGGACCGGGGAGCTGTTTTTT. This codes for CASSLGGAGVGRTGELFF. The full variable domain, its missing parts supplied by reference TRBV28 and TRBJ2-2, is DVKVTQSSRYLVKRTGEKVFLECVQDMDHENMFWYRQDPGLGLRLIYFSYDVKMKEKGDIPEGYSVSREKKERFSLILESASTNQTSMYLCASSLGGAGVGRTGELFFGEGSRLTVL.

The J gene is TRBJ2-1, the V gene TRBV6-6, with 8 nucleotides matching TRBD2. CDR1 is MNHNY and CDR2 is SVGAGI in the germline V gene (reference sequence). The J segment lost 5 bases and the V segment lost 6 bases, leaving 9 bases of the junction unmatched. The CDR3 has 15 residues. For the CDR3, the DNA is TGTGCCAGCAGCCTCAATAGCGGGAACCACAATGAGCAGTTCTTC. Protein product: CASSLNSGNHNEQFF.

V gene TRBV7-8 combines with J gene TRBJ2-7, with 7 bases that match TRBD1. With 5 bases clipped from V and 0 bases from J, the junction kept 7 bases outside the gene matches. Germline values: CDR1 SGHVS, CDR2 FQNEAQ. This CDR3 region has 15 residues. The CDR3 region has the DNA TGTGCCAGCAGCCCCCGACAGGGACCCTCCTACGAGCAGTACTTC. Translated, it gives CASSPRQGPSYEQYF.